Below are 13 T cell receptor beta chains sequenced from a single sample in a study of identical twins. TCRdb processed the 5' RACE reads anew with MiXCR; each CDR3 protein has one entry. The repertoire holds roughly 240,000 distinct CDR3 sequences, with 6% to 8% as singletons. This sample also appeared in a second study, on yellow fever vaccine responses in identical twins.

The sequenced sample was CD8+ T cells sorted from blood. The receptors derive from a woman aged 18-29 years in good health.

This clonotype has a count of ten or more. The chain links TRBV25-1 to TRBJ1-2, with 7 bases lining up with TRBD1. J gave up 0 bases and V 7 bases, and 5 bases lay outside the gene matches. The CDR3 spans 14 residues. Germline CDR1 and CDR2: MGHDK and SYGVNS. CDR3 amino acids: CASKRTGANYGYTF. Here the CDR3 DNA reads TGTGCCAGCAAACGGACAGGCGCTAACTATGGCTACACCTTC.

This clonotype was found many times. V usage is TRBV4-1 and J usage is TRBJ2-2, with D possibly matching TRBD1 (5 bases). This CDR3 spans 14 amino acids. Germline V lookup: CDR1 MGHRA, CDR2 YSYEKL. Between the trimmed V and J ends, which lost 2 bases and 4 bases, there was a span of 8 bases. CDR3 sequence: CASSQNQGTGELFF. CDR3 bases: TGCGCCAGCAGCCAAAACCAGGGCACCGGGGAGCTGTTTTTT.

DNA of the CDR3: TGTGCCAGCAGCTTACTGGAGAGGTTACAACCGTGTGAGCAGTTCTTC. Protein sequence: CASSLLERLQPCEQFF. This chain uses TRBV7-9 with TRBJ2-1, with D uncertain. Germline loops: CDR1 SEHNR, CDR2 FQNEAQ (reference sequence). V was clipped by 2 bases and J by 9 bases, with 20 bases between them. The CDR3 spans 16 residues.

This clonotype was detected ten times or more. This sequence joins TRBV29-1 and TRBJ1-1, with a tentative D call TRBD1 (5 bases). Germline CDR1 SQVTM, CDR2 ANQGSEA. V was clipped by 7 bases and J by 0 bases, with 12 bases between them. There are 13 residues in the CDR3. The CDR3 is CSAIEGVNTEAFF. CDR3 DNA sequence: TGCAGCGCAATCGAAGGGGTGAACACTGAAGCTTTCTTT.

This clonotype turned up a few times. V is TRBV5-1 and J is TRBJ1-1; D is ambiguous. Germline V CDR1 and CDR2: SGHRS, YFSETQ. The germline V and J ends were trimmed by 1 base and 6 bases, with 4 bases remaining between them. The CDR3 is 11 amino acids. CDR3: CASSLTSEAFF. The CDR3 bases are TGCGCCAGCAGCTTGACGTCTGAAGCTTTCTTT.

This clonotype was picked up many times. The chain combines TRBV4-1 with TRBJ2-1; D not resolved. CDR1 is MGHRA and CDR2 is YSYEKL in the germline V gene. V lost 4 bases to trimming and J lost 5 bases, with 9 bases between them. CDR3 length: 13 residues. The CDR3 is CASSPSWNNEQFF. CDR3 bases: TGCGCCAGCAGCCCCTCCTGGAACAATGAGCAGTTCTTC.

This CDR3 reads CASSEDGSWDTGELFF. The DNA of the CDR3 is TGTGCCAGCAGTGAAGACGGATCGTGGGACACCGGGGAGCTGTTTTTT. The chain has TRBV2 and TRBJ2-2; D is ambiguous. The CDR3 is 16 residues long. CDR1 is SNHLY, CDR2 FYNNEI, per germline. The V end lost 1 base, the J end lost 3 bases, and 12 bases lay between the germline ends. The full variable domain, with the rest looked up from reference TRBV2 and TRBJ2-2, is EPEVTQTPSHQVTQMGQEVILRCVPISNHLYFYWYRQILGQKVEFLVSFYNNEISEKSEIFDDQFSVERPDGSNFTLKIRSTKLEDSAMYFCASSEDGSWDTGELFFGEGSRLTVL.

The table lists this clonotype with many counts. CDR3: CASSFGRCGTTYEQYV. The CDR3 coding sequence is TGCGCCAGCAGTTTTGGTAGGTGCGGTACGACCTACGAGCAGTACGTC. V usage is TRBV10-1 and J usage is TRBJ2-7; no firm D call. Germline loops: CDR1 WNHNN, CDR2 SYGVQD (reference sequence). Trimming took off 5 bases at V and 2 bases at J, with 19 bases between the two ends. The CDR3 is made up of 16 amino acids.

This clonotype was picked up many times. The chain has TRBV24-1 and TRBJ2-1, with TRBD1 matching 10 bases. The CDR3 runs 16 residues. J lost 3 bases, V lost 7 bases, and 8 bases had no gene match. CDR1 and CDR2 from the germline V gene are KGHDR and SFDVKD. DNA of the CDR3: TGTGCCACCAGCAATGCTTGGGACAGGGGCTACAATGAGCAGTTCTTC. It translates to CATSNAWDRGYNEQFF.

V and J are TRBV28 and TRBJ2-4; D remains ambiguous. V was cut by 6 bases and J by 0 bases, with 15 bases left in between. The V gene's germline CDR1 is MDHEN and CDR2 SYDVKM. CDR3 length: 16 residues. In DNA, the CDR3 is TGTGCCAGCAGCGCCACCCCATCCTTAGCCAAAAACATTCAGTACTTC. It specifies CASSATPSLAKNIQYF.

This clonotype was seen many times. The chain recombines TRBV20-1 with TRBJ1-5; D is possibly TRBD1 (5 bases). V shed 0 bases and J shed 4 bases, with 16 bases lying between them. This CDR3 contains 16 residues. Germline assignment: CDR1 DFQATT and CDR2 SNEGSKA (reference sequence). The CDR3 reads CSARDPIGTYNQPQHF. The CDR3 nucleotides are TGCAGTGCTAGAGATCCGATAGGGACTTATAATCAGCCCCAGCATTTT.

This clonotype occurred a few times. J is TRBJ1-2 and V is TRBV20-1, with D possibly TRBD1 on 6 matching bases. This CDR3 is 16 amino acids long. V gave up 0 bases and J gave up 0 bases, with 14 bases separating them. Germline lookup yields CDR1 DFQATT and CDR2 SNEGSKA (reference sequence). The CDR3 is CSAREIQGITNYGYTF. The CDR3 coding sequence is TGCAGTGCTAGAGAGATACAGGGAATAACTAACTATGGCTACACCTTC.

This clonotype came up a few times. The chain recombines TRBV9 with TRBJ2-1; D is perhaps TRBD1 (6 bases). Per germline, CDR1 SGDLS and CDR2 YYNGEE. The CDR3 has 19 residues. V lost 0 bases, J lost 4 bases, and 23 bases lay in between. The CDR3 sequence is CASSVGGGRSPSPYNEQFF. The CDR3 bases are TGTGCCAGCAGCGTAGGAGGGGGTAGGTCACCGAGTCCATACAATGAGCAGTTCTTC.